These 26 T cell receptor beta chains came from one sample sequenced in a study of cytomegalovirus exposure and HLA in healthy donors. The PCR employed 60 Vbeta primers together with 13 Jbeta primers. TCRdb's table, derived via immunoSEQ multiplex PCR, lists solely in-frame clones and lacks some. The sample lists about 200,000 clones; about 80% were seen once. The sequenced sample was PBMCs. These receptors originate from a man in his forties in good health and CMV-seronegative.

The DNA of the CDR3 is TGCGCCAGCAGCCAAGGTCCTACAGGGGGTTTCCTCGAGACCCAGTACTTC. It specifies CASSQGPTGGFLETQYF. The V gene is TRBV4-3, the J gene TRBJ2-5, with 8 bases identical to TRBD1. With 1 base clipped from V and 5 bases from J, the junction kept 12 bases outside the gene matches. The CDR3 has 17 residues. Germline CDR1 LGHNA, CDR2 YSLEER.

The chain recombines TRBV19 with TRBJ2-6; possible D gene TRBD1, 5 bases. Germline V gives CDR1 LNHDA, CDR2 SQIVND (reference sequence). The CDR3 is made up of 16 amino acids. V was cut by 5 bases and J by 0 bases, with 11 bases left in between. The CDR3 loop is CASSADSLSGANVLTF. CDR3 sequence (DNA): TGTGCCAGTAGTGCTGACAGTCTCTCTGGGGCCAACGTCCTGACTTTC. Together with reference TRBV19 and TRBJ2-6, the CDR3 gives the full variable domain: DGGITQSPKYLFRKEGQNVTLSCEQNLNHDAMYWYRQDPGQGLRLIYYSQIVNDFQKGDIAEGYSVSREKKESFPLTVTSAQKNPTAFYLCASSADSLSGANVLTFGAGSRLTVL.

This chain uses TRBV7-3 with TRBJ2-1, with 12 positions matching TRBD2. The CDR3 sequence is 19 residues long. Per germline, CDR1 SGHTA and CDR2 FQGTGA. V lost 6 bases to trimming and J lost 0 bases; unmatched junction nucleotides: 12. The CDR3 sequence: CASSSRRTSGVSSYNEQFF. In DNA, the CDR3 is TGTGCCAGCAGTTCCAGACGGACTAGCGGGGTGAGCTCCTACAATGAGCAGTTCTTC.

The chain recombines TRBV7-2 with TRBJ1-5, with D perhaps matching TRBD1 (6 bases). CDR1 is SGHTA and CDR2 is FQGNSA in the germline V gene. V was cut by 5 bases and J by 1 base, with 9 bases left in between. The CDR3 length is 14 residues. CDR3 nucleotide sequence: TGTGCCAGCAGCGCCGGGACAAGCAATCAGCCCCAGCATTTT. Translating gives CASSAGTSNQPQHF.

With respect to this clone: Because it lacks the conserved phenylalanine or tryptophan at the end, this CDR3 is likely a read error. The genes are TRBV27 and TRBJ2-7; no firm D call. Trimming stripped 5 bases from V and 6 bases from J, with 14 bases between. Germline V gene sequence: CDR1 MNHEY, CDR2 SMNVEV (reference sequence). The CDR3 extends over 13 amino acids. This chain's CDR3 is CASSLRPWGEQYL. The CDR3 DNA is TGTGCCAGCAGTCTTCGCCCTTGGGGCGAGCAGTACCTC.

This chain uses TRBV19 with TRBJ2-7; TRBD2 matches at 14 bases. Trimming at V came to 5 bases and at J to 6 bases, leaving 6 bases not matched to a gene. Germline V gives CDR1 LNHDA, CDR2 SQIVND (reference sequence). The length of the CDR3 is 15 residues. CDR3 sequence (DNA): TGTGCCAGTAGTTCCCCGGGACTAGCGGGAGTCGAGCAGTACTTC. Its translation: CASSSPGLAGVEQYF.

The chain joins TRBV2 to TRBJ1-5; D uncertain. V dropped 8 bases and J dropped 3 bases, with 11 bases sitting between them. Germline CDR1 and CDR2: SNHLY and FYNNEI. The CDR3 covers 13 residues. In DNA form, the CDR3 reads TGTGCCAGCGCCGAAAGCAACAATCAGCCCCAGCATTTT. It codes for CASAESNNQPQHF.

The rearrangement links TRBV5-1 to TRBJ1-1; 7 bases align to TRBD1. After removal of 5 bases from V and 0 bases from J, the junction contained 7 bases not matched to a gene. Germline V gene data show CDR1 as SGHRS and CDR2 as YFSETQ. This CDR3 has 15 amino acids. The CDR3 loop is CASSTGTAMNTEAFF. CDR3 in DNA: TGCGCCAGCAGTACAGGGACAGCAATGAACACTGAAGCTTTCTTT.

CDR3 coding DNA: TGTGCCATAACTTTTAGGGATCGGGGGTCCTACGAGCAGTACTTC. It yields the protein CAITFRDRGSYEQYF. The chain recombines TRBV7-8 with TRBJ2-7, with D possibly being TRBD2 (6 bases). The CDR3 totals 15 residues. With 10 bases removed from V and 1 base from J, the gap between germline ends came to 20 bases. Germline V lookup: CDR1 SGHVS, CDR2 FQNEAQ.

The rearrangement uses TRBV4-1 and TRBJ2-1; D might be TRBD2 (5 bases). Trimming removed 0 bases from V and 9 bases from J, with 18 bases in between. This CDR3 has 16 amino acids. CDR1 is MGHRA and CDR2 is YSYEKL in the germline V gene. The CDR3 nucleotides read TGCGCCAGCAGCCAAGAAAGGGAAGCGGCACGGGGTGAGCAGTTCTTC. Translated, it gives CASSQEREAARGEQFF.

The chain combines TRBV4-3 with TRBJ1-2, with a weak D call TRBD1 (5 bases). Germline V gene data show CDR1 as LGHNA and CDR2 as YSLEER. The CDR3 is 15 amino acids. V shed 4 bases and J shed 2 bases, with 14 bases lying between them. CDR3 sequence: CASSLSGRGNYGYTF. In nucleotides, the CDR3 is TGCGCCAGCAGCCTCTCTGGGAGGGGAAACTATGGCTACACCTTC.

A word on this clone: Other DNA sequences in this sample translate to the same CDR3. The genes are TRBV5-6 and TRBJ2-7; TRBD2 aligns across 13 bases. There are 16 residues in the CDR3. Germline CDR1 SGHDT, CDR2 YYEEEE. With 4 bases clipped from V and 5 bases from J, the junction kept 9 bases outside the gene matches. CDR3 in amino acids: CASSLASGTSGNEQYF. CDR3 bases: TGTGCCAGCAGCCTTGCTTCAGGGACTAGCGGGAACGAGCAGTACTTC.

In its sample, this clone was seen once. The rearrangement uses TRBV7-2 and TRBJ2-1, with D perhaps TRBD1 (5 bases). Germline V gives CDR1 SGHTA, CDR2 FQGNSA. CDR3 length: 12 residues. Trimming cost V 4 bases and J 10 bases, with 11 bases left between them. CDR3 amino acids: CASSWGLLEQFF. The CDR3, as DNA: TGTGCCAGCAGCTGGGGCCTGCTGGAGCAGTTCTTC.

This clone came up once. The rearrangement uses TRBV2 and TRBJ1-2; 9 bases fit TRBD1. CDR3 length: 14 residues. The J segment lost 4 bases and the V segment lost 5 bases, leaving 5 bases of the junction unmatched. Germline CDR1 is SNHLY and CDR2 is FYNNEI. The CDR3 region is CASSTGQGFYGYTF. Written as DNA, the CDR3 is TGTGCCAGCAGTACTGGACAGGGGTTCTATGGCTACACCTTC.

The chain employs TRBV5-6 and TRBJ1-2; D is possibly TRBD1 (5 bases). The CDR3 length is 15 residues. Trimming stripped 5 bases from V and 0 bases from J, with 14 bases between. Per germline, CDR1 SGHDT and CDR2 YYEEEE. The CDR3 loop reads CASRQEGRANYGYTF. The CDR3 bases are TGTGCCAGCAGACAGGAGGGACGGGCTAACTATGGCTACACCTTC.

The gene calls are TRBV6-5 and TRBJ1-1, with 8 bases aligning to TRBD1. CDR3 size: 14 residues. In germline, CDR1 is MNHEY, CDR2 SVGAGI. J gave up 8 bases and V 6 bases, and 11 bases lay outside the gene matches. CDR3 bases: TGTGCCAGCAGGCCTGGACAGGGACCGATAGAAGCTTTCTTT. Translating gives CASRPGQGPIEAFF.

CDR3 residues: CASSVTGGNQPQHF. The CDR3 coding sequence is TGTGCCAGCAGTGTGACAGGGGGCAATCAGCCCCAGCATTTT. This chain links TRBV28 with TRBJ1-5; 8 bases are a match to TRBD1. From germline, CDR1 is MDHEN and CDR2 SYDVKM. The CDR3 loop spans 14 amino acids. Trimming at V came to 5 bases and at J to 2 bases, leaving 2 bases not matched to a gene. The variable domain in full, with the rest retrieved from reference TRBV28 and TRBJ1-5, is DVKVTQSSRYLVKRTGEKVFLECVQDMDHENMFWYRQDPGLGLRLIYFSYDVKMKEKGDIPEGYSVSREKKERFSLILESASTNQTSMYLCASSVTGGNQPQHFGDGTRLSIL.

The chain employs TRBV7-7 and TRBJ2-7; possibly TRBD2 for D (6 bases). Per the germline V gene, CDR1 is SSHAT and CDR2 is FNYEAQ (reference sequence). Trimming pared 3 bases from V and 5 bases from J, leaving 11 bases between. The CDR3 sequence is 13 residues long. CDR3 region: CASSFRELDEQYF. Here the CDR3 DNA reads TGTGCCAGCAGCTTCCGGGAGTTAGACGAGCAGTACTTC.

The chain has TRBV27 and TRBJ2-1; 12 bases fit TRBD2. V dropped 4 bases and J dropped 0; count of bases not matched to a gene: 1. This CDR3 has 16 residues. The germline V gene encodes CDR1 MNHEY and CDR2 SMNVEV (reference sequence). The DNA for the CDR3 is TGTGCCAGCAGTTCTAGCGGGAGGGCCTCCTACAATGAGCAGTTCTTC. Translating it yields CASSSSGRASYNEQFF.

The chain has TRBV6-5 and TRBJ2-3, with D uncertain. The CDR3 loop spans 16 amino acids. With 2 bases removed from V and 6 bases from J, the gap between germline ends came to 18 bases. Germline loops: CDR1 MNHEY, CDR2 SVGAGI. The CDR3 protein is CASSYNRRSTRDTQYF. CDR3 nucleotides: TGTGCCAGCAGTTACAATAGGCGGTCCACACGGGATACGCAGTATTTT.

The CDR3 spells CASSFGRGVRETQYF. CDR3 nucleotide sequence: TGTGCCAGCAGCTTTGGGCGGGGGGTCAGGGAGACCCAGTACTTC. V gene TRBV11-2 combines with J gene TRBJ2-5, with 8 bases identical to TRBD2. V shed 3 bases and J 5 bases; nucleotides not matched to a gene: 8. CDR1 and CDR2 from the germline V gene are SGHAT and FQNNGV. The CDR3 spans 15 residues. Using reference TRBV11-2 and TRBJ2-5 for the parts outside the CDR3, the full variable domain is EAGVAQSPRYKIIEKRQSVAFWCNPISGHATLYWYQQILGQGPKLLIQFQNNGVVDDSQLPKDRFSAERLKGVDSTLKIQPAKLEDSAVYLCASSFGRGVRETQYFGPGTRLLVL.

The V and J genes are TRBV4-2 and TRBJ2-1; D is possibly TRBD2 (5 bases). Germline assignment: CDR1 LGHNA and CDR2 YNFKEQ. The CDR3 consists of 16 residues. V shed 0 bases and J shed 4 bases, with 13 bases lying between them. CDR3 loop: CASSQERVASYNEQFF. As DNA, the CDR3 is TGTGCCAGCAGCCAAGAAAGAGTAGCGTCGTACAATGAGCAGTTCTTC.

The chain carries TRBV4-1 and TRBJ2-2, with 7 bases identical to TRBD2. J was trimmed by 5 bases and V by 1 base; bases with no gene match: 10. CDR3 length equals 17 residues. Germline CDR1 MGHRA, CDR2 YSYEKL. The CDR3 region is CASSQGGRERETGELFF. The CDR3 DNA follows: TGCGCCAGCAGCCAAGGAGGGCGGGAGAGGGAAACCGGGGAGCTGTTTTTT.

The gene calls are TRBV4-2 and TRBJ2-1; 11 bases map to TRBD2. The CDR3 is made up of 16 amino acids. V was clipped by 3 bases and J by 3 bases; unmatched bases: 4. In germline, CDR1 is LGHNA, CDR2 YNFKEQ. Written as DNA, the CDR3 is TGTGCCAGCAGCCAGGCCGGGACTAGCGGCTACAATGAGCAGTTCTTC. Residues: CASSQAGTSGYNEQFF.

This clone was observed once. The chain is built from TRBV5-6 and TRBJ2-7; D possibly corresponds to TRBD2 (6 bases). Trimming took 4 bases from V and 3 from J, leaving 8 bases between them. This CDR3 contains 12 residues. In germline, CDR1 is SGHDT, CDR2 YYEEEE. Written as DNA, the CDR3 is TGTGCCAGCAGCCCCGGGGGCTACGAGCAGTACTTC. This sequence encodes CASSPGGYEQYF.

This clone was recorded a few times. The J gene is TRBJ1-6, the V gene TRBV7-8; TRBD1 matches at 7 bases. CDR3 size: 16 residues. Germline CDR1 and CDR2: SGHVS and FQNEAQ. V lost 5 bases and J lost 0; bases outside the gene matches: 4. The CDR3 loop is CASSPRDSSYNSPLHF. Written as DNA, the CDR3 is TGTGCCAGCAGCCCCAGGGACAGCTCCTATAATTCACCCCTCCACTTT. The entire variable domain, with the rest obtained from reference TRBV7-8 and TRBJ1-6, is as follows: GAGVSQSPRYKVAKRGQDVALRCDPISGHVSLFWYQQALGQGPEFLTYFQNEAQLDKSGLPSDRFFAERPEGSVSTLKIQRTQQEDSAVYLCASSPRDSSYNSPLHFGNGTRLTVT.